This entry lists 20 T cell receptor beta chains sequenced from one sample in a study of neurological immune-mediated disorders. TCRdb re-derived calls from the 5' RACE reads in MiXCR, one entry per CDR3 protein. The profile shows some 60,000 distinct CDR3 sequences, roughly 3.2% of them singletons. The sample was PBMCs. The receptors derive from a woman between 25 and 40 years old with multiple sclerosis.

This chain joins TRBV7-2 and TRBJ2-3, with 9 nucleotides matching TRBD2. Germline V gives CDR1 SGHTA, CDR2 FQGNSA. The V and J ends lost 5 bases and 4 bases, in that order; junction bases with no gene match: 19. The CDR3 sequence is 19 residues long. The CDR3 protein is CASSPRLAAMYPAADTQYF. CDR3 coding DNA: TGTGCCAGCAGCCCCCGACTAGCGGCTATGTACCCAGCCGCAGATACGCAGTATTTT.

This clonotype has just a few counts. One end of the junction fails to match germline, which may point to a read error. The CDR3, as DNA: TGTGCCAGCAGGGCCATCGGACAGCAGACTTCACCCCTCAACTTT. As protein: CASRAIGQQTSPLNF. This sequence joins TRBV5-5 and TRBJ1-6, with D possibly TRBD1 on 6 matching bases. Germline CDR1 reads SGHKS; CDR2 reads YYEKEE (reference sequence). The CDR3 length is 15 residues.

This clonotype was seen ten or more times. The J gene is TRBJ2-5, the V gene TRBV20-1; D is possibly TRBD2 (5 bases). This CDR3 has 15 residues. Germline V lookup: CDR1 DFQATT, CDR2 SNEGSKA (reference sequence). V was shortened by 3 bases and J by 2 bases, with 16 bases between the two germline ends. The CDR3 loop reads CSASVLWTDQETQYF. The CDR3 DNA is TGCAGTGCTAGCGTTCTTTGGACTGATCAAGAGACCCAGTACTTC.

The table lists this clonotype with many counts. The V gene is TRBV12-3 or TRBV12-4, the J gene TRBJ1-5; perhaps TRBD1 as D (5 bases). V was trimmed by 1 base and J by 6 bases, leaving 10 bases between them. The CDR3 covers 14 residues. Here the CDR3 DNA reads TGTGCCAGCAGTTTAGGCAGGGAGAGTCAGCCCCAGCATTTT. Its translation is CASSLGRESQPQHF.

Ten or more counts support this clonotype. The chain carries TRBV12-3 or TRBV12-4 and TRBJ2-1; 10 bases fit TRBD2. There are 14 residues in the CDR3. V was clipped by 6 bases and J by 10 bases; unmatched bases: 9. In nucleotides, the CDR3 is TGTGCCAGCAGCTCTGAGACTAGCGGGCGGGAGCAGTTCTTC. This codes for CASSSETSGREQFF.

The table lists this clonotype with many counts. The chain is built from TRBV6-5 and TRBJ2-1; 9 bases align to TRBD1. The CDR3 has 14 residues. Germline V gene lookup returns CDR1 MNHEY and CDR2 SVGAGI. The trim removed 5 bases at V and 2 bases at J, leaving 1 base unmatched. The CDR3 spells CASSRTGAYNEQFF. The CDR3 DNA sequence: TGTGCCAGCAGTCGGACAGGGGCCTACAATGAGCAGTTCTTC.

There are many counts of this clonotype. The rearrangement joins TRBV5-5 to TRBJ1-4, with TRBD1 as a possible D gene (6 bases). From germline, CDR1 is SGHKS and CDR2 YYEKEE (reference sequence). V lost 3 bases and J lost 8, with 17 bases in between. CDR3 length: 15 amino acids. The CDR3 protein is CASSSAGVEGEKLFF. The CDR3 coding sequence is TGTGCCAGCAGCTCCGCAGGGGTGGAGGGCGAAAAACTGTTTTTT.

This clonotype was seen ten or more times. The rearrangement links TRBV6-5 to TRBJ2-1, with TRBD1 matching 8 bases. Per the germline V gene, CDR1 is MNHEY and CDR2 is SVGAGI. This CDR3 has 13 residues. The V segment lost 9 bases and the J segment 12 bases; nucleotides outside the gene matches: 13. DNA for the CDR3: TGTGCCAGTTACAACCAGGGGGCGAGAACGCAGTTCTTC. Amino acid sequence: CASYNQGARTQFF.

This clonotype occurred many times. The rearrangement joins TRBV4-1 to TRBJ2-5, with 11 nucleotides matching TRBD2. CDR3 length equals 15 residues. With V trimmed by 2 bases and J by 5 bases, 4 bases remained unmatched. Germline V CDR1 and CDR2: MGHRA, YSYEKL. This chain's CDR3 is CASSQTGTSGETQYF. CDR3 DNA sequence: TGCGCCAGCAGCCAAACCGGGACTAGCGGCGAGACCCAGTACTTC.

The sample holds many counts of this clonotype. The chain couples TRBV18 to TRBJ2-5; tentative D call: TRBD2 (6 bases). The V and J ends lost 8 bases and 1 base respectively, with 11 bases between them. This CDR3 region has 13 residues. From germline, CDR1 is KGHSH and CDR2 LQKENI. CDR3 loop: CASLPGLQETQYF. The DNA for the CDR3 is TGTGCCAGCCTACCGGGACTCCAAGAGACCCAGTACTTC.

This clonotype was observed at least ten times. The chain couples TRBV5-1 to TRBJ2-2; D uncertain. Germline V lookup: CDR1 SGHRS, CDR2 YFSETQ. The CDR3 loop spans 13 amino acids. Trimming removed 6 bases at V and 5 bases at J, with 11 bases between. CDR3 sequence: CASTFTLTGELFF. CDR3 coding DNA: TGCGCCAGCACCTTTACGTTGACCGGGGAGCTGTTTTTT.

This clonotype was recorded many times. The chain combines TRBV5-1 with TRBJ1-6; no firm D call. This CDR3 has 15 amino acids. Deletions cut 0 bases from V and 2 bases from J, with 6 bases between. CDR1 and CDR2 (germline): SGHRS, YFSETQ. CDR3 bases: TGCGCCAGCAGCTTGGATGTCGCCTATAATTCACCCCTCCACTTT. Its protein product is CASSLDVAYNSPLHF.

As regards this clonotype: A junction end diverges from the germline sequence, so it may reflect a read error. The rearrangement uses TRBV20-1 and TRBJ1-5; 8 bases match TRBD1. CDR3 length: 16 amino acids. Germline CDR1 is DFQATT and CDR2 is SNEGSKA (reference sequence). CDR3 region: CSATGGGLSGNQPQNF. DNA for the CDR3: TGCAGTGCTACAGGGGGCGGGCTGTCAGGCAATCAGCCCCAGAATTTT.

Remarks on this clonotype: The junction does not match germline at one end; this may be a read error. This chain connects TRBV6-6 to TRBJ1-5, with D unresolved. Looked up from germline, CDR1 is MNHNY and CDR2 is SVGAGI (reference sequence). The CDR3 has 12 amino acids. The DNA for the CDR3 is TGTGCCAGCAGTTTAGACTTTCAGCCCCAGAATTTT. This sequence encodes CASSLDFQPQNF.

The sample holds many counts of this clonotype. J is TRBJ1-2 and V is TRBV5-1, with 7 positions matching TRBD1. The CDR3 consists of 13 residues. Germline V lookup: CDR1 SGHRS, CDR2 YFSETQ. Germline trimming cut 4 bases from V and 5 bases from J; bases unmatched to any gene: 5. CDR3 residues: CASSAGTVYGYTF. The CDR3 bases are TGCGCCAGCAGCGCCGGGACAGTTTATGGCTACACCTTC.

This clonotype has at least ten counts. The J gene is TRBJ1-1, the V gene TRBV5-1, with TRBD1 identical over 9 bases. Germline CDR1 reads SGHRS; CDR2 reads YFSETQ. V lost 4 bases, J lost 3 bases, and 4 bases stayed unmatched. The CDR3 has 14 amino acids. CDR3 sequence: CASSMRTGDTEAFF. The CDR3 DNA sequence: TGCGCCAGCAGCATGCGGACAGGGGACACTGAAGCTTTCTTT.

This clonotype was seen many times. This chain uses TRBV6-5 with TRBJ2-1; 7 bases map to TRBD2. Germline CDR1 reads MNHEY; CDR2 reads SVGAGI. V shed 6 bases, J shed 4 bases, and the junction held 9 bases outside the gene matches. CDR3 length: 15 residues. CDR3: CASRTGTKIYNEQFF. DNA for the CDR3: TGTGCCAGCAGAACCGGGACTAAAATATACAATGAGCAGTTCTTC.

This clonotype was found a few times. The chain links TRBV20-1 to TRBJ2-7; 12 bases map to TRBD2. Germline CDR1 reads DFQATT; CDR2 reads SNEGSKA (reference sequence). This CDR3 comprises 19 residues. Trimming cost V 0 bases and J 0 bases; bases outside gene matches: 12. The CDR3 nucleotides read TGCAGTGCTAGAGATCTCAGGACTAGCGGGACTAAGAACTCCTACGAGCAGTACTTC. It is translated as CSARDLRTSGTKNSYEQYF.

This clonotype was counted many times. The chain joins TRBV7-2 to TRBJ2-7, with D perhaps matching TRBD2 (5 bases). V lost 0 bases, J lost 2 bases, and 11 bases lay in between. Per germline, CDR1 SGHTA and CDR2 FQGNSA. The CDR3 spans 15 residues. This CDR3 is CASSLAGEGTYEQYF. The CDR3 region has the DNA TGTGCCAGCAGCTTAGCGGGAGAGGGAACCTACGAGCAGTACTTC. The full variable domain, with the rest looked up from reference TRBV7-2 and TRBJ2-7, is GAGVSQSPSNKVTEKGKDVELRCDPISGHTALYWYRQSLGQGLEFLIYFQGNSAPDKSGLPSDRFSAERTGGSVSTLTIQRTQQEDSAVYLCASSLAGEGTYEQYFGPGTRLTVT.

This chain connects TRBV7-2 to TRBJ2-2; 7 bases fit TRBD1. This CDR3 contains 14 residues. The germline V gene has CDR1 SGHTA and CDR2 FQGNSA. Germline trimming cut 5 bases from V and 4 bases from J; bases unmatched to any gene: 4. This CDR3 is CASSSRQGTGELFF. CDR3 sequence (DNA): TGTGCCAGCAGCAGCAGACAGGGCACCGGGGAGCTGTTTTTT.